The T cell receptor beta chain under discussion was sequenced for a study of T cell responses to AZD1222 COVID-19 vaccine. Looking at the study overall: Pooled in the analysis were second doses at about 4 or about 12 weeks.

The assay was immunoSEQ multiplex PCR, and TCRdb's table has in-frame clones only and misses some. This table has 120,000 to 150,000 clones, around 90% appearing once. The study, taken as a whole, reports: The donors showed a predominance of white British ancestry and of females, with possible underestimation of clonal diversity. Receipt of two AZD1222 doses was followed by a rise in Spike-specific TCR breadth and depth. The repertoires were collected only after the peak T cell response.

The CDR3 totals 17 residues. CDR1 and CDR2 (germline): MGHRA, YSYEKL. Trimming took off 2 bases at V and 0 bases at J, with 14 bases between the two ends. On this clone itself: The antigen is undetermined.

The sample in question was peripheral blood, obtained on day 0 of AZD1222 vaccination. The sequence was collected from an adult in good health. The V call is TRBV4-1, the J call TRBJ1-3; D is perhaps TRBD1 (5 bases). The CDR3 region is CASSQYDSYYSGNTIYF. The CDR3, as DNA: TGCGCCAGCAGCCAATACGACAGCTACTACTCTGGAAACACCATATATTTT.